This passage covers 24 T cell receptor beta chains from one sample sequenced in a study of T cell clonality in common variable immunodeficiency. The method was immunoSEQ multiplex PCR; TCRdb's version includes in-frame clones alone and lacks a portion of them. The sample shows about 52,000 clones, none of them appearing just once. The source material was peripheral blood mononuclear cells. The receptor source for this set is a person aged 18 to 75 in good health.

With regard to this clone: The sequence runs out 3 residues before the end of the CDR3; the remainder is reconstructed from the germline J gene. The chain carries TRBV10-2 and TRBJ2-3; D not certain. Germline CDR1 and CDR2: WSHSY and SAAADI. V lost 0 bases, J lost 6 bases, and 13 bases lay in between. The CDR3 is made up of 15 amino acids. The chain's CDR3 is CASSESRAGVDTQYF. The part of the CDR3 DNA that was read is TGCGCCAGCAGTGAGTCTAGGGCAGGTGTTGATACG.

In the case of this clone: The CDR3 extends 3 residues past the end of the read, so its final part is completed from the germline J gene. The chain joins TRBV2 to TRBJ1-6; D perhaps matches TRBD1 (6 bases). Germline V gives CDR1 SNHLY, CDR2 FYNNEI. The CDR3 is made up of 13 amino acids. The chain's CDR3 is CASSEAPRGPLHF. The sequenced part of the CDR3 DNA is TGTGCCAGCAGTGAAGCGCCCAGGGGTCCC.

Concerning this clone: The CDR3 goes on 3 residues after the read ends, and that part is filled in from the germline J gene. The chain is built from TRBV2 and TRBJ2-7; D perhaps matches TRBD1 (5 bases). The V end was cut by 6 bases, the J end by 2 bases, with 17 bases between. Germline V gene sequence: CDR1 SNHLY, CDR2 FYNNEI. This CDR3 comprises 15 residues. Partial CDR3 DNA: TGTGCCAGCAGCTTCCAAATAGGGGCCCCCTACGAG. Residues: CASSFQIGAPYE. Given in full, the CDR3 is CASSFQIGAPYEQYF.

This clone came up many times. Read coverage stops 3 residues before the CDR3 terminus; the germline J gene supplies the remainder. The V and J genes are TRBV20-1 and TRBJ1-5; D is possibly TRBD1 (5 bases). In germline, CDR1 is DFQATT, CDR2 SNEGSKA (reference sequence). This CDR3 has 13 residues. Trimming left V 3 bases short and J 7 bases short, with 13 bases between. CDR3 bases read: TGCAGTGCTAGGGGAGGGGCCGGGCAGCCC. Encoded protein: CSARGGAGQP. The whole CDR3 is CSARGGAGQPQHF.

This clone was recorded at least ten times. The DNA read from the CDR3 is TGTGCCAGCAGCTTATTTTCAGGCCCCTACGAG. Its protein is CASSLFSGPYE. The whole CDR3 sequence reads CASSLFSGPYEQYF. The J gene is TRBJ2-7, the V gene TRBV7-3; D remains ambiguous. With the read ending 3 residues before the CDR3 end, the germline J gene is used to fill in that end. The CDR3 runs 14 residues. Per germline, CDR1 SGHTA and CDR2 FQGTGA. Trimming pared 2 bases from V and 2 bases from J, leaving 10 bases between. Filled out from reference TRBV7-3 and TRBJ2-7, the complete variable domain reads GAGVSQTPSNKVTEKGKYVELRCDPISGHTALYWYRQSLGQGPEFLIYFQGTGAADDSGLPNDRFFAVRPEGSVSTLKIQRTERGDSAVYLCASSLFSGPYEQYFGPGTRLTVT.

There are many counts of this clone. From the germline J gene comes the end of the CDR3, since the read stops 3 residues before it. The chain employs TRBV6-1 and TRBJ2-6; D not resolved. Germline lookup yields CDR1 MNHNS and CDR2 SASEGT. The CDR3 runs to 16 residues. Trimming left V 0 bases short and J 2 bases short, with 8 bases between. This CDR3 is CASSEALGPGANVLTF. The CDR3 DNA, read in part, is TGTGCCAGCAGTGAAGCGCTTGGGCCTGGGGCCAACGTC.

This clone was seen at least ten times. The CDR3 loop is CASSQLSVGKRRGVYNEQFF. Incomplete CDR3 DNA: TGTGCCAGCAGCCAACTCTCTGTGGGGAAACGGCGGGGGGTCTACAATGAG. The chain carries TRBV3-1 (or the pseudogene TRBV3-2) and TRBJ2-1; 8 bases align to TRBD2. The CDR3 end falls 3 residues outside the read, so it is completed with the germline J gene. There are 20 residues in the CDR3. In germline, CDR1 is LGHDT, CDR2 YNNKEL (reference sequence). The J segment lost 3 bases and the V segment lost 2 bases, leaving 18 bases of the junction unmatched.

As for this clone: The read ends 3 residues shy of where the CDR3 ends; the end is completed using the germline J gene. The chain links TRBV2 to TRBJ1-1; possible D gene TRBD1, 6 bases. This CDR3 is 18 amino acids long. The V end lost 8 bases, the J end lost 3 bases, and 28 bases lay between the germline ends. Germline V gives CDR1 SNHLY, CDR2 FYNNEI. Incomplete CDR3 DNA: TGTGCCAGCCCATCCAGCGAGACAGGTCATGCGACAGACACTGAA. It translates to CASPSSETGHATDTE. The complete CDR3 protein is CASPSSETGHATDTEAFF.

This clone has ten or more counts. The read ends 3 residues before the CDR3 terminus; that terminus is restored from the germline J gene. This chain joins TRBV30 and TRBJ2-7, with D uncertain. Germline assignment: CDR1 GTSNPN and CDR2 SVGIG (reference sequence). V lost 3 bases and J 3 bases, leaving 24 bases between the germline ends. The CDR3 sequence is 17 residues long. CDR3 bases read: TGTGCCTGGAGATATAGAACGTACCCCGAACTTAACTACGAG. Translation: CAWRYRTYPELNYE. The whole CDR3 protein reads CAWRYRTYPELNYEQYF.

This clone came up many times. The read terminates 3 residues before the CDR3 end, so the remaining end is supplied by the germline J gene. The V and J genes are TRBV2 and TRBJ1-2; 8 bases fit TRBD1. The V and J ends lost 1 base and 7 bases, in that order; junction bases with no gene match: 2. This CDR3 region has 13 residues. Germline loops: CDR1 SNHLY, CDR2 FYNNEI. The CDR3 bases that were read are TGTGCCAGCAGTGAAGGCACAGGGGGTGGC. Its protein product is CASSEGTGGG. The CDR3, in full, reads CASSEGTGGGYTF.

In this sample, this clone turned up many times. The CDR3 end is not reached by the read, which stops 3 residues before it; the germline J gene fills it in. This chain connects TRBV20-1 to TRBJ1-6; D unresolved. Trimming left V 1 base short and J 4 bases short, with 11 bases between. The CDR3 spans 15 residues. From germline, CDR1 is DFQATT and CDR2 SNEGSKA (reference sequence). The CDR3 DNA, read in part, is TGCAGTGCTAGAGGGAAGGGTTGGTATAATTCACCC. It codes for CSARGKGWYNSP. The entire CDR3 sequence reads CSARGKGWYNSPLHF.

This clone showed up many times. The read stops 3 residues short of the end of the CDR3; the missing end is completed from the germline J gene. V is TRBV18 and J is TRBJ2-4, with D unresolved. Germline lookup yields CDR1 KGHSH and CDR2 LQKENI. The CDR3 covers 14 residues. Trimming took off 1 base at V and 3 bases at J, with 7 bases between the two ends. The CDR3 bases that were read are TGTGCCAGCTCACCACAAAGAGGCAAAAACATT. It yields the protein CASSPQRGKNI. The complete CDR3 protein is CASSPQRGKNIQYF.

This clone occurred many times. The CDR3 extends 3 residues past the end of the read, so its final part is completed from the germline J gene. The V call is TRBV29-1, the J call TRBJ2-3; D remains unclear. V gave up 2 bases and J gave up 2 bases, with 8 bases separating them. CDR1 SQVTM and CDR2 ANQGSEA come from the germline V gene. There are 13 residues in the CDR3. CDR3 bases read: TGCAGCGTTGAACGAAAGCTCACAGATACG. It yields the protein CSVERKLTDT. The entire CDR3 protein is CSVERKLTDTQYF.

This clone was picked up many times. The observed sequence ends 3 residues before the CDR3 terminus, with the missing tail filled in from the germline J gene. The gene calls are TRBV20-1 and TRBJ2-2; possibly TRBD1 for D (7 bases). With 5 bases removed from V and 8 bases from J, the gap between germline ends came to 12 bases. CDR3 length: 12 amino acids. Per germline, CDR1 DFQATT and CDR2 SNEGSKA (reference sequence). The DNA read from the CDR3 is TGCAGTGCTCCAGGGGGGAGGGGGGAG. Its protein product is CSAPGGRGE. The entire CDR3 protein is CSAPGGRGELFF.

This clone was found many times. Read sequence stops 3 residues before the CDR3 end, and the germline J gene provides the missing end. V is TRBV20-1 and J is TRBJ1-2, with D perhaps matching TRBD1 (5 bases). V was cut by 1 base and J by 1 base, with 16 bases left in between. The CDR3 runs 16 residues. Germline values: CDR1 DFQATT, CDR2 SNEGSKA (reference sequence). The chain's CDR3 is CSARVRSQGVNYGYTF. CDR3 DNA, as far as it was read: TGCAGTGCTAGAGTCAGGTCCCAAGGGGTTAACTATGGC.

Many counts were recorded for this clone. The CDR3 is cut off 3 residues early in the read; its end comes from the germline J gene. The V gene is TRBV6-1, the J gene TRBJ1-2; D unclear. The CDR3 runs to 15 residues. CDR1 is MNHNS, CDR2 SASEGT, per germline. The V end was cut by 2 bases, the J end by 4 bases, with 14 bases between. The CDR3 DNA, read in part, is TGTGCCAGCAGTGAACCCGGGGTAACGGGCTATGGC. Protein: CASSEPGVTGYG. The entire CDR3 is CASSEPGVTGYGYTF.

As regards this clone: The CDR3 goes on 3 residues after the read ends, and that part is filled in from the germline J gene. The chain links TRBV29-1 to TRBJ1-2; D ambiguous. The CDR3 is 11 residues long. Germline V CDR1 and CDR2: SQVTM, ANQGSEA. V was cut by 5 bases and J by 7 bases, with 11 bases left in between. The CDR3 sequence is CSVRAGSGYTF. The covered CDR3 bases are TGCAGCGTTAGGGCGGGGTCTGGC.

This clone was counted at least ten times. The observed sequence ends 3 residues before the CDR3 terminus, with the missing tail filled in from the germline J gene. The chain combines TRBV18 with TRBJ2-6; 7 bases map to TRBD1. Germline trimming cut 1 base from V and 3 bases from J; bases unmatched to any gene: 3. Germline V gene sequence: CDR1 KGHSH, CDR2 LQKENI. The CDR3 is made up of 16 amino acids. CDR3 residues: CASSPQGAYGANVLTF. The sequenced CDR3 bases are TGTGCCAGCTCACCACAGGGGGCGTATGGGGCCAACGTC.

This clone was recorded many times. The CDR3 end falls 3 residues outside the read, so it is completed with the germline J gene. This chain joins TRBV5-5 and TRBJ2-7, with 9 bases matching TRBD1. With V trimmed by 0 bases and J by 6 bases, 7 bases remained unmatched. The CDR3 is 15 residues long. CDR1 is SGHKS and CDR2 is YYEKEE in the germline V gene (reference sequence). The CDR3 loop is CASSLGGTGNTEQYF. The DNA read from the CDR3 is TGTGCCAGCAGCTTGGGGGGGACAGGGAATACCGAG.

There are many counts of this clone. The missing CDR3 end, 3 residues past where the read stops, is filled in from the germline J gene. V gene TRBV5-1 combines with J gene TRBJ2-1, with D possibly matching TRBD1 (5 bases). CDR1 and CDR2 from the germline V gene are SGHRS and YFSETQ. The CDR3 sequence is 15 residues long. With 4 bases removed from V and 7 bases from J, the gap between germline ends came to 18 bases. CDR3 DNA, as far as it was read: TGCGCCAGCAGCGCGCGGCGGCCAGGGCGTAATGAG. Its protein product is CASSARRPGRNE. The entire CDR3 sequence reads CASSARRPGRNEQFF.

This clone was picked up many times. The CDR3 extends 3 residues past the end of the read, so its final part is completed from the germline J gene. The rearrangement links TRBV20-1 to TRBJ2-7; D gene ambiguous. The V gene lost 2 bases and the J gene lost 1 base, with 15 bases spanning the gap. Germline V gene lookup returns CDR1 DFQATT and CDR2 SNEGSKA (reference sequence). The CDR3 is 15 residues long. CDR3 loop: CSARSRPLPSYEQYF. The CDR3 bases that were read are TGCAGTGCTAGATCCAGGCCCTTACCTTCCTACGAG.

A note on this clone: The CDR3 end falls 3 residues outside the read, so it is completed with the germline J gene. The V gene is TRBV7-9, the J gene TRBJ1-4; D perhaps matches TRBD1 (5 bases). Germline CDR1 reads SEHNR; CDR2 reads FQNEAQ (reference sequence). This CDR3 is 15 amino acids long. The ends were cut back, 4 bases at V and 8 bases at J, with 17 bases in the middle. Partial CDR3 DNA: TGTGCCAGCAGCTCAGGGCGGGGCCAAGGGGAAAAA. Protein product: CASSSGRGQGEK. The full CDR3 reads CASSSGRGQGEKLFF.

This clone came up many times. The sequence runs out 3 residues before the end of the CDR3; the remainder is reconstructed from the germline J gene. The chain is built from TRBV7-2 and TRBJ2-2; no clear D gene. V was trimmed by 6 bases and J by 6 bases, leaving 11 bases between them. Per the germline V gene, CDR1 is SGHTA and CDR2 is FQGNSA. The CDR3 is 13 amino acids. The sequenced CDR3 bases are TGTGCCAGCAGTCGGGTTAGGTCCGGGGAG. This sequence encodes CASSRVRSGE. Given in full, the CDR3 is CASSRVRSGELFF.

This clone was found many times. The read comes to an end 3 residues before the CDR3 does, leaving the germline J gene to fill in the end. The rearrangement links TRBV20-1 to TRBJ1-6; 8 bases are shared with TRBD1. J lost 7 bases, V lost 0 bases, and 8 bases had no gene match. CDR1 is DFQATT, CDR2 SNEGSKA, per germline (reference sequence). This CDR3 is built from 16 residues. CDR3 DNA, as far as it was read: TGCAGTGCTAGAGATTCCGGACAGGGAGGGAATTCACCC. Protein product: CSARDSGQGGNSP. The whole CDR3 protein is CSARDSGQGGNSPLHF.